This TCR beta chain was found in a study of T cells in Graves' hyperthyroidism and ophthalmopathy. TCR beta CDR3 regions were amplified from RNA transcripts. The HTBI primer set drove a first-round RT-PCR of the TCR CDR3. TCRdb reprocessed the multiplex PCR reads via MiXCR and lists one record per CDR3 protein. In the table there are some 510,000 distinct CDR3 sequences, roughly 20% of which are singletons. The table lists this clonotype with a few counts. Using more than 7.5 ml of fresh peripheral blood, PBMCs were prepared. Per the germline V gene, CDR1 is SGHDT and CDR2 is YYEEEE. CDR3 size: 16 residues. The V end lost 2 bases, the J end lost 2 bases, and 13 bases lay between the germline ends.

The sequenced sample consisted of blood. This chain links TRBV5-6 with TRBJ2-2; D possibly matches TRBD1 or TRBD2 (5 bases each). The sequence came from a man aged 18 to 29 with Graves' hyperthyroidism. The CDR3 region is CASSLVGEQNTGELFF. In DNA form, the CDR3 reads TGTGCCAGCAGCTTAGTGGGGGAACAAAACACCGGGGAGCTGTTTTTT. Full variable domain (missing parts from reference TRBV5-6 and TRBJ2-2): DAGVTQSPTHLIKTRGQQVTLRCSPKSGHDTVSWYQQALGQGPQFIFQYYEEEERQRGNFPDRFSGHQFPNYSSELNVNALLLGDSALYLCASSLVGEQNTGELFFGEGSRLTVL.